The 8 T cell receptor beta chains below come from one sample, sequenced in a study of shared clonotypes between healthy human individuals. Terminally differentiated effector memory CD45RA+ cells were left out of the naive CD8 fraction, which was CD45RO-negative and positively selected for CCR7. TCRdb's copy holds only in-frame clones and misses some; the assay was immunoSEQ multiplex PCR. The repertoire holds some 2.1 million clones, 85% to 95% seen once, with around 1.8% in the top ten. Sequencing was carried out using naive CD8+ T cells from PBMCs. The receptors were gathered from a young man in good health. Some clones in this sample may be carry-over from other donors' samples.

V is TRBV27 and J is TRBJ2-7, with a weak D call TRBD2 (5 bases). V lost 5 bases to trimming and J lost 3 bases, with 17 bases between them. The CDR3 runs 15 residues. Germline assignment: CDR1 MNHEY and CDR2 SMNVEV (reference sequence). The CDR3 loop is CASSLEATILYEQYF. The CDR3 region has the DNA TGTGCCAGCAGTCTAGAGGCGACTATCCTCTACGAGCAGTACTTC.

The chain joins TRBV15 to TRBJ1-2; tentative D call: TRBD1 (6 bases). V was clipped by 1 base and J by 8 bases, with 11 bases between them. CDR1 is LNHNV, CDR2 YYDKDF, per germline (reference sequence). This CDR3 has 13 residues. CDR3 bases: TGTGCCACCAGCAGAGTGGCAGGGGAGGGCTACACCTTC. Protein product: CATSRVAGEGYTF.

This chain uses TRBV27 with TRBJ2-1, with D perhaps given as TRBD1 or TRBD2 (5 bases each). The CDR3 has 16 residues. Germline CDR1 and CDR2: MNHEY and SMNVEV (reference sequence). With 1 base removed from V and 8 bases from J, the gap between germline ends came to 18 bases. The CDR3 region has the DNA TGTGCCAGCAGTTTATATGTGAGGGGAAAGGGCGATGAGCAGTTCTTC. It encodes CASSLYVRGKGDEQFF.

The chain carries TRBV10-1 and TRBJ2-3, with D maybe TRBD2 (5 bases). The V end lost 3 bases, the J end lost 2 bases, and 9 bases lay between the germline ends. The V gene's germline CDR1 is WNHNN and CDR2 SYGVQD (reference sequence). The CDR3 spans 14 residues. The CDR3: CASSEPDSTDTQYF. The CDR3 nucleotides read TGCGCCAGCAGTGAACCGGACTCCACAGATACGCAGTATTTT.

This clone has a handful of counts. This chain connects TRBV25-1 to TRBJ2-2; possible D gene TRBD2, 6 bases. Per the germline V gene, CDR1 is MGHDK and CDR2 is SYGVNS. This CDR3 spans 15 amino acids. Trimming took 3 bases from V and 3 from J, leaving 11 bases between them. This CDR3 reads CASSEEGPYTGELFF. The CDR3 DNA sequence: TGTGCCAGCAGTGAGGAGGGCCCGTACACCGGGGAGCTGTTTTTT.

The genes are TRBV11-2 and TRBJ1-4, with D possibly TRBD1 on 5 matching bases. CDR3 length equals 15 residues. Germline V gives CDR1 SGHAT, CDR2 FQNNGV. Trimming cost V 0 bases and J 8 bases, with 13 bases left between them. CDR3 nucleotides: TGTGCCAGCAGCTTAGATCAGGGAAGGCGGGAAAAACTGTTTTTT. Protein product: CASSLDQGRREKLFF.

The chain employs TRBV9 and TRBJ1-1; possibly TRBD1 for D (5 bases). V lost 0 bases and J lost 7, with 16 bases in between. CDR3 length: 15 residues. Germline V CDR1 and CDR2: SGDLS, YYNGEE. CDR3 region: CASSVVVGRGIEAFF. Written as DNA, the CDR3 is TGTGCCAGCAGCGTAGTGGTTGGACGGGGGATTGAAGCTTTCTTT.

The chain combines TRBV5-6 with TRBJ2-2; 9 bases fit TRBD1. The CDR3 covers 15 residues. Germline trimming cut 2 bases from V and 5 bases from J; bases unmatched to any gene: 4. The germline gives CDR1 SGHDT, CDR2 YYEEEE. The CDR3 DNA is TGTGCCAGCAGCTTCGGGACAGGGTGGACCGGGGAGCTGTTTTTT. This codes for CASSFGTGWTGELFF.